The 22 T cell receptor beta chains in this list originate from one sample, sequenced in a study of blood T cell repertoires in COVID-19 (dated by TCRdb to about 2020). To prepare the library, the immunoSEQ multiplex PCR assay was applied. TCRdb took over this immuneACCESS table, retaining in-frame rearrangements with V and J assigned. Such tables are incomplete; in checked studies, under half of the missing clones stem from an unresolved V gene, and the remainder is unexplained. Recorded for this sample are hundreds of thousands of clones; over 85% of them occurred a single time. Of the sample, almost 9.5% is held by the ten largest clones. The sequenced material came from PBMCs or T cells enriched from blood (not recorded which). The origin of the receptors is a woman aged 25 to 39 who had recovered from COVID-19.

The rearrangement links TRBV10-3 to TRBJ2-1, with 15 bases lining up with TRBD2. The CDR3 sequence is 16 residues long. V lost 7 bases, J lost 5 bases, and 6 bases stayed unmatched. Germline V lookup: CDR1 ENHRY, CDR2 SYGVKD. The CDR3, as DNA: TGTGCCATCACTGCCCGGACTAGCGGGGGGGACAATGAGCAGTTCTTC. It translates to CAITARTSGGDNEQFF.

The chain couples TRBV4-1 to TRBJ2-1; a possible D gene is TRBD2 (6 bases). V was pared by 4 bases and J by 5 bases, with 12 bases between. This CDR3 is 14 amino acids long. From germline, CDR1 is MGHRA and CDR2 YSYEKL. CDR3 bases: TGCGCCAGCAGCCCAGGGACTTTCAACAATGAGCAGTTCTTC. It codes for CASSPGTFNNEQFF.

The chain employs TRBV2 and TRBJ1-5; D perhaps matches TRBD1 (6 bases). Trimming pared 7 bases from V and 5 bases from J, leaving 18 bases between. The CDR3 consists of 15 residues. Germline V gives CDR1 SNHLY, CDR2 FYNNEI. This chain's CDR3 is CASNRLGGRDQPQHF. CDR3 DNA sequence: TGTGCCAGCAACAGGTTGGGGGGGCGGGATCAGCCCCAGCATTTT.

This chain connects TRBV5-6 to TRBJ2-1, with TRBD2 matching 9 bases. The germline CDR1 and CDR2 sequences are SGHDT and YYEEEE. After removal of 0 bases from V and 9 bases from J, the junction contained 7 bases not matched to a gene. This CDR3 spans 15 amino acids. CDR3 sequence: CASSLGLAGAGEQFF. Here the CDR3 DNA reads TGTGCCAGCAGCTTGGGGTTAGCGGGGGCAGGTGAGCAGTTCTTC.

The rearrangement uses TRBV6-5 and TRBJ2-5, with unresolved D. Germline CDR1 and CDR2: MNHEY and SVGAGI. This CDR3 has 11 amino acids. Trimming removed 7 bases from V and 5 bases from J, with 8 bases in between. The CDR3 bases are TGTGCCAGCATTCAGTACGAGACCCAGTACTTC. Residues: CASIQYETQYF.

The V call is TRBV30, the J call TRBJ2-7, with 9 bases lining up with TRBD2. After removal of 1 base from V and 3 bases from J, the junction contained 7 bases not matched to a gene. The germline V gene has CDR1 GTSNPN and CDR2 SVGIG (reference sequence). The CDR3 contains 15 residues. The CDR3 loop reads CAWSGVAGAIYEQYF. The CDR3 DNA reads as TGTGCCTGGAGTGGGGTAGCGGGAGCGATCTACGAGCAGTACTTC.

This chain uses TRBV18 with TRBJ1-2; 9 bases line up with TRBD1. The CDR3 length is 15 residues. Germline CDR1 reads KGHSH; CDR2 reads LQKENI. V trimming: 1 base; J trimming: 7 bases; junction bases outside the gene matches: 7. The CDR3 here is CASSPLQGAQGGYTF. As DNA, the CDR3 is TGTGCCAGCTCACCACTACAGGGGGCGCAGGGTGGCTACACCTTC.

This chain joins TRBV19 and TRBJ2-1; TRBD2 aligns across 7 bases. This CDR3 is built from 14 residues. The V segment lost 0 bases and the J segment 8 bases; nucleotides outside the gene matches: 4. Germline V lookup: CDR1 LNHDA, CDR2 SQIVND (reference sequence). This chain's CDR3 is CASSIETSLDEQFF. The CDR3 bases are TGTGCCAGTAGTATAGAGACTAGCCTGGATGAGCAGTTCTTC.

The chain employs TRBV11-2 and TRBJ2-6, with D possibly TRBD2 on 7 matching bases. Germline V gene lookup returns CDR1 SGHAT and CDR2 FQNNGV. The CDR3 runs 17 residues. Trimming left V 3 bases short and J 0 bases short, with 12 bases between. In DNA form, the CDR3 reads TGTGCCAGCAGCTTGGGAGGGGGGCGCTCTGGGGCCAACGTCCTGACTTTC. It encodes CASSLGGGRSGANVLTF.

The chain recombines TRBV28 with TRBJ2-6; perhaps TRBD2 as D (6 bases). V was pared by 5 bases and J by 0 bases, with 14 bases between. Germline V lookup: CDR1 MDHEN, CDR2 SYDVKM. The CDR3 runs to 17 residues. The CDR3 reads CASSNPGLFSGANVLTF. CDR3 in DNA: TGTGCCAGCAGTAACCCGGGACTTTTCTCTGGGGCCAACGTCCTGACTTTC.

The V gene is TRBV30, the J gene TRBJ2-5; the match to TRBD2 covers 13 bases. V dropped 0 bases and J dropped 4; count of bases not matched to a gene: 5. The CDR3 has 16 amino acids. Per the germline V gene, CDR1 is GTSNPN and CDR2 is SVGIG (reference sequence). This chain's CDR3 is CAWSVGLAGERETQYF. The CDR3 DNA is TGTGCCTGGAGTGTAGGACTAGCGGGAGAGAGAGAGACCCAGTACTTC.

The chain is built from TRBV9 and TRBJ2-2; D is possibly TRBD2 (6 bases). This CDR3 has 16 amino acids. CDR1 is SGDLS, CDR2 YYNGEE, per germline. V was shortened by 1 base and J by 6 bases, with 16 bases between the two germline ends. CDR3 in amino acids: CASSVLGGFGSGELFF. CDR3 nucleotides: TGTGCCAGCAGCGTATTGGGGGGATTTGGTTCCGGGGAGCTGTTTTTT.

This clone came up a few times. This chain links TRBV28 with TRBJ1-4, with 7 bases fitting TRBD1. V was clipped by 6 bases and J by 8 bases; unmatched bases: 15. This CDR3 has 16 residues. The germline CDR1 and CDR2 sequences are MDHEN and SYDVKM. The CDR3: CASSDVSGGLGEKLFF. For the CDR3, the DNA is TGTGCCAGCAGCGACGTCTCAGGGGGTTTGGGAGAAAAACTGTTTTTT.

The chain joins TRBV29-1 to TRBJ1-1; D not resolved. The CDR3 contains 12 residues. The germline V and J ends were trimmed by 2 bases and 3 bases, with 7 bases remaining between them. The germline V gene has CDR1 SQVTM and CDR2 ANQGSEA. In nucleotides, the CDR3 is TGCAGCGTTGAACGGCAGGACACTGAAGCTTTCTTT. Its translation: CSVERQDTEAFF.

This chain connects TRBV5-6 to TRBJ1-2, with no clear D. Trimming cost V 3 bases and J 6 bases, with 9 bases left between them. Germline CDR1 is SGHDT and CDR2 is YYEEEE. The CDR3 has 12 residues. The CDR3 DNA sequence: TGTGCCAGCAGCTCCCCCTTCGATGGCTACACCTTC. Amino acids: CASSSPFDGYTF.

CDR3 loop: CASRSLAGGPTGELFF. CDR3 nucleotides: TGTGCCAGCCGCTCATTAGCGGGAGGGCCCACCGGGGAGCTGTTTTTT. The chain is built from TRBV5-4 and TRBJ2-2, with 11 bases fitting TRBD2. CDR1 is SGHNT and CDR2 is YYREEE in the germline V gene (reference sequence). With V trimmed by 7 bases and J by 4 bases, 9 bases remained unmatched. The CDR3 is 16 residues long.

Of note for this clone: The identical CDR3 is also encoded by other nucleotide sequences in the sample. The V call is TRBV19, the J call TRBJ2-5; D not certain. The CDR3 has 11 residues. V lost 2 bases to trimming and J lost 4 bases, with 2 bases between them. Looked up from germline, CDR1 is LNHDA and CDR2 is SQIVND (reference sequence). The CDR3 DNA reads TGTGCCAGTAGTATACGAGAGACCCAGTACTTC. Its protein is CASSIRETQYF.

The chain's CDR3 is CSVVRATEAFF. CDR3 bases: TGCAGCGTTGTCAGGGCCACTGAAGCTTTCTTT. The gene calls are TRBV29-1 and TRBJ1-1, with D perhaps matching TRBD1 (5 bases). The CDR3 length is 11 residues. Per the germline V gene, CDR1 is SQVTM and CDR2 is ANQGSEA. V was trimmed by 4 bases and J by 4 bases, leaving 7 bases between them.

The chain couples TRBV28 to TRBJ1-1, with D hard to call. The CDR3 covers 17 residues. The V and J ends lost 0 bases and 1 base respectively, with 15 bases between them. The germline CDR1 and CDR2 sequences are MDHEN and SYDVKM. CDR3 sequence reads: CASSLWGGILENTEAFF. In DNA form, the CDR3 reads TGTGCCAGCAGTTTATGGGGCGGGATACTGGAGAACACTGAAGCTTTCTTT.

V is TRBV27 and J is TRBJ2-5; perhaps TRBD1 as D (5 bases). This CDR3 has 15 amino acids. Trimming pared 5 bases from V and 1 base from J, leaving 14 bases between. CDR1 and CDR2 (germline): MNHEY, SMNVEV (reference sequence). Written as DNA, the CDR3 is TGTGCCAGCAGTCAGGGCAGGGCCCTCCAAGAGACCCAGTACTTC. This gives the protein CASSQGRALQETQYF.

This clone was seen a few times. Here the CDR3 DNA reads TGTGCCAGCAGCCAATCCCTCTATGGCTACACCTTC. Amino acids: CASSQSLYGYTF. V usage is TRBV16 and J usage is TRBJ1-2, with D unresolved. Germline-derived CDR1 and CDR2 are KGHSY and FQNENV. With 0 bases removed from V and 4 bases from J, the gap between germline ends came to 3 bases. The CDR3 spans 12 residues.

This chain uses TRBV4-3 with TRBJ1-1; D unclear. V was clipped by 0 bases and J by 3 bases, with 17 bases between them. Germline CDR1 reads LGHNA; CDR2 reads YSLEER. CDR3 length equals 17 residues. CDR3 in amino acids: CASSQDGGEWVDTEAFF. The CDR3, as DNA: TGCGCCAGCAGCCAAGACGGCGGGGAATGGGTCGACACTGAAGCTTTCTTT.